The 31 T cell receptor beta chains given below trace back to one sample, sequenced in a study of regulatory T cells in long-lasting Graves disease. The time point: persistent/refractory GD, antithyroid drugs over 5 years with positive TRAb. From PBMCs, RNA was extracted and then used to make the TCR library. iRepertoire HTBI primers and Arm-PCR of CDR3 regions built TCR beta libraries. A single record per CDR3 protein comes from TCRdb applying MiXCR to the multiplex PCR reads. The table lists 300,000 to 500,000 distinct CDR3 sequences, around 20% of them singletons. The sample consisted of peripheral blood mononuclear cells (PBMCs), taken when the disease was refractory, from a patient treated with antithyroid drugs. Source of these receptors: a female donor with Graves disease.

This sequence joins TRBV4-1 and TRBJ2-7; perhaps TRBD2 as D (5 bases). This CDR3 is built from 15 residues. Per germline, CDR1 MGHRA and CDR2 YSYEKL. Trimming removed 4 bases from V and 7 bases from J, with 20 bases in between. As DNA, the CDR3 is TGCGCCAGCAGCCCCGGGTGGGATATGACGGGGGAGCAGTACTTC. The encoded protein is CASSPGWDMTGEQYF.

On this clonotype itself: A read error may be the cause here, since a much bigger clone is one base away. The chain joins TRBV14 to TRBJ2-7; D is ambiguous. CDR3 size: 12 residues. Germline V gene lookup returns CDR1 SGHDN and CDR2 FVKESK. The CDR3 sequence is CPSSQDRTRQYF. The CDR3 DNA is TGTCCCAGCAGCCAAGATCGGACCCGGCAGTACTTC.

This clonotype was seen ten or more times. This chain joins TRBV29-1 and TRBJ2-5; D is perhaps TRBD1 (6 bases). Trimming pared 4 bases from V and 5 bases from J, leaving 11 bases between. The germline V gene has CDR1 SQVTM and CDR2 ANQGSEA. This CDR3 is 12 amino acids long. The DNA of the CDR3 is TGCAGCGTTGGGTCAGGGGTCGAGACCCAGTACTTC. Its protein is CSVGSGVETQYF.

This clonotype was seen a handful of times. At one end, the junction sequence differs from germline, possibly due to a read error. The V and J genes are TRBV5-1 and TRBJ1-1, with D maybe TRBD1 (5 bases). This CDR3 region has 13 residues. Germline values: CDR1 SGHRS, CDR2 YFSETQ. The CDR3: CASSLDIGTEAFF. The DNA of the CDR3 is TGCGCCAGCAGTTTGGACATCGGCACTGAAGCTTTCTTT. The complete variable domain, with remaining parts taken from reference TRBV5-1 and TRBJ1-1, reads KAGVTQTPRYLIKTRGQQVTLSCSPISGHRSVSWYQQTPGQGLQFLFEYFSETQRNKGNFPGRFSGRQFSNSRSEMNVSTLELGDSALYLCASSLDIGTEAFFGQGTRLTVV.

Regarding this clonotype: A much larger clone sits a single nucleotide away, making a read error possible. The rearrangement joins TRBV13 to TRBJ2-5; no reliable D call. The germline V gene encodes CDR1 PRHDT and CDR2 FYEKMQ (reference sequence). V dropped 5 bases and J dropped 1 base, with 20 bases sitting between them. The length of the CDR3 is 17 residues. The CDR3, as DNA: TGTGCCAGCAGCCGGTTTAATGTCCCACGGCCCCAAGAGACCCAGTACTTC. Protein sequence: CASSRFNVPRPQETQYF.

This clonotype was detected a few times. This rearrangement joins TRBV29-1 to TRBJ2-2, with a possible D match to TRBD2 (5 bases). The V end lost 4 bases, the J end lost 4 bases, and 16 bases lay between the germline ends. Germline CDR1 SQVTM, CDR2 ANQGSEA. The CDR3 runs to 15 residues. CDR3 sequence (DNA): TGCAGCGTTGCTGCGGGCCTAGAGGGCACCGGGGAGCTGTTTTTT. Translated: CSVAAGLEGTGELFF.

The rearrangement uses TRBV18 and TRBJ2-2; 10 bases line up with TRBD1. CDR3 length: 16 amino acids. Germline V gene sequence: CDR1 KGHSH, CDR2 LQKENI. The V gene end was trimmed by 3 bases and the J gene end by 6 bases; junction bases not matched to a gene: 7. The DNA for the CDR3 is TGTGCCAGCTCACCCGAGACAGGGGGCATCGCCGGGGAGCTGTTTTTT. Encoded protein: CASSPETGGIAGELFF.

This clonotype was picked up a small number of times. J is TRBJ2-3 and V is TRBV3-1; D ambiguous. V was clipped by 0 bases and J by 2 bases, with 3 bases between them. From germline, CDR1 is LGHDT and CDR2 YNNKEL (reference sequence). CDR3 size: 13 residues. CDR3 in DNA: TGTGCCAGCAGCCAAGAATCCACAGATACGCAGTATTTT. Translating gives CASSQESTDTQYF.

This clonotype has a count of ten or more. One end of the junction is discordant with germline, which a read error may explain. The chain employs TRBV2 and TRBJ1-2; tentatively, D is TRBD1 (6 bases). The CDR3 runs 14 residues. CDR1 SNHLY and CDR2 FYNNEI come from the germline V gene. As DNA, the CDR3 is TGTGCCAGCAGCGAAGGGGGGACCAACTATGGCTACACCTTC. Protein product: CASSEGGTNYGYTF.

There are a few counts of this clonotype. The CDR3 region has the DNA TGCGCCAGCAGCCCGAGGACAGGCGGTGAAGCTTTCTTT. Translating gives CASSPRTGGEAFF. The chain links TRBV5-1 to TRBJ1-1; 7 bases fit TRBD1. The V gene's germline CDR1 is SGHRS and CDR2 YFSETQ. This CDR3 is 13 amino acids long. V trimming: 4 bases; J trimming: 7 bases; junction bases outside the gene matches: 7.

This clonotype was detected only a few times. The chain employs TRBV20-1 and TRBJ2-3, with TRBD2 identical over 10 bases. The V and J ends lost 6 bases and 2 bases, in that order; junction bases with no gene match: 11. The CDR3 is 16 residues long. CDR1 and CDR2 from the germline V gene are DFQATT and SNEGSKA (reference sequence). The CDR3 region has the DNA TGCAGTGCCCTCGAACGACTAGCGGGTTTCACAGATACGCAGTATTTT. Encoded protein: CSALERLAGFTDTQYF.

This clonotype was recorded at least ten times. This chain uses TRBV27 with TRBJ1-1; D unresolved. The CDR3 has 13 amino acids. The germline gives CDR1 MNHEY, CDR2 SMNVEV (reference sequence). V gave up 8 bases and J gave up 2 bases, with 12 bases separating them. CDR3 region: CASFPSSNTEAFF. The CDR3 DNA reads TGTGCCAGCTTCCCTTCTTCCAACACTGAAGCTTTCTTT.

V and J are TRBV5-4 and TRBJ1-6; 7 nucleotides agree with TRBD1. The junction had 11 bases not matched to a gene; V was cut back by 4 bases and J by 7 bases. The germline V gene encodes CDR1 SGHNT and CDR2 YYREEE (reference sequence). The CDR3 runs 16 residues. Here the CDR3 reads CASSTGGTERNSPLHF. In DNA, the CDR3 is TGTGCCAGCAGCACCGGCGGGACAGAAAGAAATTCACCCCTCCACTTT.

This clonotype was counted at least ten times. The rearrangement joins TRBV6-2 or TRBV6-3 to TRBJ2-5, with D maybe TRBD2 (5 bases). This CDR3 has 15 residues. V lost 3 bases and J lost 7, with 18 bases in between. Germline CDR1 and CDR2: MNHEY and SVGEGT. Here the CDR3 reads CASSYRTGFGGTQYF. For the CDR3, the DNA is TGTGCCAGCAGTTATCGGACGGGGTTTGGAGGGACCCAGTACTTC.

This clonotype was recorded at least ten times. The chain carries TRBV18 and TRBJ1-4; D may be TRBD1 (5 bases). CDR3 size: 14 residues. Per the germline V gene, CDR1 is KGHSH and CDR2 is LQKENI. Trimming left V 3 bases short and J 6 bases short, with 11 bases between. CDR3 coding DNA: TGTGCCAGCTCACCCACAGGTGCCGATGAAAAACTGTTTTTT. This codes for CASSPTGADEKLFF.

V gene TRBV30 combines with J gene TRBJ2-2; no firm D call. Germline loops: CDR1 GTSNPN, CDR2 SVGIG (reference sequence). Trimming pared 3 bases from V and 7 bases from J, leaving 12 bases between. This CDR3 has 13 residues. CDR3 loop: CAWRKHTVGELFF. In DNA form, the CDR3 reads TGTGCCTGGAGAAAGCACACCGTCGGGGAGCTGTTTTTT. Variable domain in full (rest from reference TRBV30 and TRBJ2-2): SQTIHQWPATLVQPVGSPLSLECTVEGTSNPNLYWYRQAAGRGLQLLFYSVGIGQISSEVPQNLSASRPQDRQFILSSKKLLLSDSGFYLCAWRKHTVGELFFGEGSRLTVL.

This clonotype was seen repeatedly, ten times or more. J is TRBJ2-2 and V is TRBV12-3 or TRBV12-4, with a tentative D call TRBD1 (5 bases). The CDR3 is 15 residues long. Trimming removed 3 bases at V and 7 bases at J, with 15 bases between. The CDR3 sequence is CASSLIQGAGGELFF. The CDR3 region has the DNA TGTGCCAGCAGTTTGATTCAGGGTGCAGGCGGGGAGCTGTTTTTT.

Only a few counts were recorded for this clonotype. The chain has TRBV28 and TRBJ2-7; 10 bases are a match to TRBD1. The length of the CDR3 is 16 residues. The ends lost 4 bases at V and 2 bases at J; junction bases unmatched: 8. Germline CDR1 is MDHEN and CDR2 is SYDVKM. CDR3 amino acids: CASSSPPGQGTYEQYF. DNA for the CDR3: TGTGCCAGCAGTTCACCCCCGGGACAGGGGACCTACGAGCAGTACTTC.

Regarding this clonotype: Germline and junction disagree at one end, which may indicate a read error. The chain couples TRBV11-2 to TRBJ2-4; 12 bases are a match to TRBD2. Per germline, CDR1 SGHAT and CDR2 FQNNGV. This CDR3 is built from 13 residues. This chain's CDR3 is CASSLLAGGRPRF. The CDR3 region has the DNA TGTGCCAGCAGCTTACTAGCGGGAGGGCGCCCACGGTTC.

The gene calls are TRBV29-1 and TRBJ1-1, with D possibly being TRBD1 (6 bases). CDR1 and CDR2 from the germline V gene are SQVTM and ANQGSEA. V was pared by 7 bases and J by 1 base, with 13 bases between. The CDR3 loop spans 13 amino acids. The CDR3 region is CSGGDNPNTEAFF. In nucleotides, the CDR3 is TGCAGCGGGGGGGACAACCCGAACACTGAAGCTTTCTTT. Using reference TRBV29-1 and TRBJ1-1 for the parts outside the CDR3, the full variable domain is SAVISQKPSRDICQRGTSLTIQCQVDSQVTMMFWYRQQPGQSLTLIATANQGSEATYESGFVIDKFPISRPNLTFSTLTVSNMSPEDSSIYLCSGGDNPNTEAFFGQGTRLTVV.

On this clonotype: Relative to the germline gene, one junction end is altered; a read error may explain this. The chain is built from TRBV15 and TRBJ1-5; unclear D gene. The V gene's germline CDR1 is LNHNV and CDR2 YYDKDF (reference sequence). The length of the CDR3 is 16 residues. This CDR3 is CATSSTSVWDNQPRHF. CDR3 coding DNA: TGTGCCACCAGCAGTACCAGTGTGTGGGATAATCAGCCCCGGCATTTT.

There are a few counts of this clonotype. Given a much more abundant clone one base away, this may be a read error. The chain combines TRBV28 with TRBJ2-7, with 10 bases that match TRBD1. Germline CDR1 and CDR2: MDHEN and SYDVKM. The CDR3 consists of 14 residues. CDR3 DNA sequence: TGTGTCAGCAGTCTTCGACAGGGGGCGGGCGAGCAGTACTTC. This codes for CVSSLRQGAGEQYF.

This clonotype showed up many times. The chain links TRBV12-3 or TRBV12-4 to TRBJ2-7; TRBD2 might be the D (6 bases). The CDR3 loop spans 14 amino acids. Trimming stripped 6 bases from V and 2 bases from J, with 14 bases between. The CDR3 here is CASSQTTRTYEQYF. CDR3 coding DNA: TGTGCCAGCAGCCAAACGACTAGGACCTACGAGCAGTACTTC.

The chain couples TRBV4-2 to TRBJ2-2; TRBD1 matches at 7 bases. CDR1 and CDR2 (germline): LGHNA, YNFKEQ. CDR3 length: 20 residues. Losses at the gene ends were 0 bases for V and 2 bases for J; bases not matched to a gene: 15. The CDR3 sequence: CASSQDGVQGILANTGELFF. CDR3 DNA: TGTGCCAGCAGCCAAGATGGGGTACAGGGGATATTGGCCAACACCGGGGAGCTGTTTTTT.

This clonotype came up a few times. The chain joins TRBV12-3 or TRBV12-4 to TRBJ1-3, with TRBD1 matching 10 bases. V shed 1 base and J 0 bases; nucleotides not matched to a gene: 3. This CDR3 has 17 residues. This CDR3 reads CASSLVGQGLSGNTIYF. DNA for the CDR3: TGTGCCAGCAGTTTAGTGGGACAGGGGCTCTCTGGAAACACCATATATTTT.

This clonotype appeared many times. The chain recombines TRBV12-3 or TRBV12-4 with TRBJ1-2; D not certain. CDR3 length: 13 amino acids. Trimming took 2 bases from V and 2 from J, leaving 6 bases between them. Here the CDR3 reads CASSLQINYGYTF. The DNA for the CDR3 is TGTGCCAGCAGTTTACAGATAAACTATGGCTACACCTTC.

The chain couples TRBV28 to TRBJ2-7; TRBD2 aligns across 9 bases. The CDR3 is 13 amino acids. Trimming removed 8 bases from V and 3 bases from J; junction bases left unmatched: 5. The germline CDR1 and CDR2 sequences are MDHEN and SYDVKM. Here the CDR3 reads CASEAGGSYEQYF. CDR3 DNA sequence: TGTGCCAGCGAAGCGGGAGGAAGCTACGAGCAGTACTTC.

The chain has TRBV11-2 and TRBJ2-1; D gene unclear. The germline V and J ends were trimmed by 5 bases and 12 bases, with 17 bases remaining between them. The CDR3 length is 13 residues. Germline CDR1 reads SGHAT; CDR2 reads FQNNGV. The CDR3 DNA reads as TGTGCCAGCAGCACCCAGGAGTCAATGACGCAGTTCTTC. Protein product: CASSTQESMTQFF.

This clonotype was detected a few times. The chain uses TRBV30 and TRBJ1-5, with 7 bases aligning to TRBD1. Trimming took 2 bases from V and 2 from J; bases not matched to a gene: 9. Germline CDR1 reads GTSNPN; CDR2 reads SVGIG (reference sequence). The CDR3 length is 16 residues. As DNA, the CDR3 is TGTGCCTGGAGTTCTACCGGGACAGCCGGCAATCAGCCCCAGCATTTT. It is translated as CAWSSTGTAGNQPQHF. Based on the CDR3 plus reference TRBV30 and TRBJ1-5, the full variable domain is SQTIHQWPATLVQPVGSPLSLECTVEGTSNPNLYWYRQAAGRGLQLLFYSVGIGQISSEVPQNLSASRPQDRQFILSSKKLLLSDSGFYLCAWSSTGTAGNQPQHFGDGTRLSIL.

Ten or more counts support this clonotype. The CDR3 loop reads CASSPRQGNTEAFF. CDR3 DNA sequence: TGTGCCAGCTCACCAAGACAGGGCAACACTGAAGCTTTCTTT. V is TRBV18 and J is TRBJ1-1; 7 nucleotides line up with TRBD1. The CDR3 totals 14 residues. Germline V gene data show CDR1 as KGHSH and CDR2 as LQKENI. After removal of 2 bases from V and 2 bases from J, the junction contained 2 bases not matched to a gene.

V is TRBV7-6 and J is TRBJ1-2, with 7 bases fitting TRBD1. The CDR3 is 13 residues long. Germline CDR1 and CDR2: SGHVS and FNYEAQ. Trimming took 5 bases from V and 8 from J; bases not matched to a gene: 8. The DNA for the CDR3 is TGTGCCAGCAGCCCAGGGGGTGCCTTCGGCTACACCTTC. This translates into CASSPGGAFGYTF.